The 17 T cell receptor beta chains listed next were all sequenced from one sample in a study of identical twins. TCRdb called the 5' RACE reads again in MiXCR, with one record for every CDR3 protein. The sample lists roughly 710,000 distinct CDR3 sequences, roughly 6% occurring once. Sequencing was carried out using naive T cells sorted from blood. These receptors came from a man between 18 and 29 years old in good health.

This clonotype was recorded many times. The chain couples TRBV28 to TRBJ1-1, with a possible D match to TRBD1 (5 bases). The CDR3 covers 14 residues. The V end was cut by 6 bases, the J end by 4 bases, with 15 bases between. Germline V gene lookup returns CDR1 MDHEN and CDR2 SYDVKM. The CDR3 sequence: CASSLSRTFTEAFF. The CDR3 DNA reads as TGTGCCAGCAGCCTTTCCCGGACATTCACTGAAGCTTTCTTT.

This clonotype was observed at least ten times. The chain links TRBV27 to TRBJ2-7, with TRBD2 matching 9 bases. Germline-derived CDR1 and CDR2 are MNHEY and SMNVEV (reference sequence). The V segment lost 2 bases and the J segment 0 bases; nucleotides outside the gene matches: 2. The CDR3 extends over 15 amino acids. CDR3 residues: CASSLHSGSSYEQYF. In DNA, the CDR3 is TGTGCCAGCAGTTTACATAGCGGGAGCTCCTACGAGCAGTACTTC.

This clonotype was counted many times. The V gene is TRBV20-1, the J gene TRBJ2-5; D unclear. This CDR3 region has 15 residues. In germline, CDR1 is DFQATT, CDR2 SNEGSKA (reference sequence). The V and J ends lost 3 bases and 4 bases respectively, with 18 bases between them. The CDR3 region has the DNA TGCAGTGCTAGTATTGGACCTGCGTTGGCAGAGACCCAGTACTTC. It codes for CSASIGPALAETQYF.

Many counts were recorded for this clonotype. The V and J genes are TRBV12-3 or TRBV12-4 and TRBJ1-3, with a possible D match to TRBD1 (5 bases). Trimming shortened V by 3 bases and J by 2 bases, and 17 bases separated the two germline ends. This CDR3 region has 17 residues. This chain's CDR3 is CASSFGWGSGAGNTIYF. CDR3 sequence (DNA): TGTGCCAGCAGTTTCGGCTGGGGGTCGGGCGCTGGAAACACCATATATTTT.

Ten or more counts support this clonotype. V gene TRBV5-1 combines with J gene TRBJ2-1; D remains ambiguous. Germline CDR1 is SGHRS and CDR2 is YFSETQ. V dropped 0 bases and J dropped 7 bases, with 8 bases sitting between them. CDR3 length: 13 residues. The CDR3 is CASSLDPANEQFF. The CDR3 DNA follows: TGCGCCAGCAGCTTGGACCCCGCGAATGAGCAGTTCTTC.

The J gene is TRBJ2-2, the V gene TRBV12-3 or TRBV12-4, with a weak D call TRBD2 (5 bases). The CDR3 spans 15 residues. Trimming took 3 bases from V and 4 from J, leaving 12 bases between them. CDR3 in amino acids: CASSFEGVPTGELFF. CDR3 bases: TGTGCCAGCAGTTTCGAGGGAGTTCCCACCGGGGAGCTGTTTTTT.

V usage is TRBV12-3 or TRBV12-4 and J usage is TRBJ2-3; no definite D call. This CDR3 spans 14 amino acids. V gave up 3 bases and J gave up 6 bases, with 13 bases separating them. The CDR3 loop reads CASSFLPSVDTQYF. CDR3 DNA: TGTGCCAGCAGTTTCCTTCCCTCGGTGGATACGCAGTATTTT.

The chain uses TRBV12-3 or TRBV12-4 and TRBJ2-3; D perhaps matches TRBD2 (6 bases). Deletions cut 6 bases from V and 4 bases from J, with 14 bases between. The CDR3 has 14 residues. The chain's CDR3 is CASRQSLAPDTQYF. CDR3 nucleotide sequence: TGTGCCAGCAGGCAATCACTAGCCCCAGATACGCAGTATTTT.

The chain has TRBV5-1 and TRBJ2-1, with 7 positions matching TRBD2. The CDR3 covers 15 residues. Unmatched junction bases numbered 5, after V lost 1 base and J lost 4 bases. Germline values: CDR1 SGHRS, CDR2 YFSETQ. CDR3 protein: CASSLTLAAYNEQFF. The CDR3 DNA sequence: TGCGCCAGCAGCTTGACCCTAGCGGCGTACAATGAGCAGTTCTTC.

This clonotype showed up just a few times. This rearrangement joins TRBV7-9 to TRBJ2-5; D is possibly TRBD1 or TRBD2 (6 bases each). CDR3 length: 15 residues. V was cut by 8 bases and J by 3 bases, with 19 bases left in between. Germline V CDR1 and CDR2: SEHNR, FQNEAQ (reference sequence). CDR3 DNA sequence: TGTGCCAGCGGAGGGCGGGACACCCGGAAAGAGACCCAGTACTTC. This sequence encodes CASGGRDTRKETQYF.

This clonotype has a count of ten or more. V is TRBV10-3 and J is TRBJ1-1; D is perhaps TRBD1 (5 bases). CDR3 length: 14 amino acids. The germline V and J ends were trimmed by 4 bases and 0 bases, with 9 bases remaining between them. The germline V gene has CDR1 ENHRY and CDR2 SYGVKD. CDR3 sequence (DNA): TGTGCCATCAGTGTTCAGGGAGTGAACACTGAAGCTTTCTTT. It yields the protein CAISVQGVNTEAFF.

The sample holds many counts of this clonotype. The gene calls are TRBV4-1 and TRBJ2-3; D is ambiguous. The CDR3 spans 15 residues. Trimming cost V 1 base and J 0 bases, with 8 bases left between them. The germline V gene encodes CDR1 MGHRA and CDR2 YSYEKL. CDR3 residues: CASSQGRYSTDTQYF. The CDR3 region has the DNA TGCGCCAGCAGCCAAGGTCGCTACAGCACAGATACGCAGTATTTT.

At least ten counts were recorded for this clonotype. This chain joins TRBV20-1 and TRBJ1-5; D unclear. Trimming took off 6 bases at V and 2 bases at J, with 8 bases between the two ends. The CDR3 covers 12 residues. Germline V gene lookup returns CDR1 DFQATT and CDR2 SNEGSKA (reference sequence). CDR3 amino acids: CSARSRNQPQHF. DNA of the CDR3: TGCAGTGCCCGGAGCCGCAATCAGCCCCAGCATTTT.

V usage is TRBV14 and J usage is TRBJ2-1, with 8 bases that match TRBD2. The CDR3 length is 16 residues. CDR1 and CDR2 (germline): SGHDN, FVKESK. V lost 3 bases and J lost 0; bases outside the gene matches: 4. Here the CDR3 DNA reads TGTGCCAGCAGCCAGACCGGGGGGGGCTCCTACAATGAGCAGTTCTTC. Its translation is CASSQTGGGSYNEQFF.

This clonotype was seen more than once but under ten times. The chain uses TRBV20-1 and TRBJ2-1; D is perhaps TRBD2 (6 bases). Deletions cut 5 bases from V and 7 bases from J, with 12 bases between. Per the germline V gene, CDR1 is DFQATT and CDR2 is SNEGSKA (reference sequence). This CDR3 spans 12 amino acids. The CDR3 reads CSAPWRGNEQFF. In nucleotides, the CDR3 is TGCAGTGCTCCCTGGAGGGGTAATGAGCAGTTCTTC.

This clonotype was counted ten times or more. This chain uses TRBV4-2 with TRBJ1-5; no definite D call. Deletions cut 4 bases from V and 5 bases from J, with 9 bases between. The germline V gene encodes CDR1 LGHNA and CDR2 YNFKEQ. The CDR3 loop spans 13 amino acids. Here the CDR3 reads CASSREDDQPQHF. DNA of the CDR3: TGTGCCAGCAGCCGGGAGGACGATCAGCCCCAGCATTTT.

The chain uses TRBV20-1 and TRBJ1-2, with 7 bases that match TRBD1. The CDR3 is 13 amino acids. Germline CDR1 is DFQATT and CDR2 is SNEGSKA (reference sequence). V was clipped by 3 bases and J by 8 bases; unmatched bases: 9. The CDR3 nucleotides read TGCAGTGCTAGTGTACAGGGGAGCGGGGGCTACACCTTC. Translation: CSASVQGSGGYTF.